Listed here are 27 T cell receptor beta chains from one sample, sequenced in a study of T-cell memory formation after mild COVID-19. TCRdb re-derived calls from the 5' RACE reads in MiXCR, one entry per CDR3 protein. The table records 400,000 or so distinct CDR3 sequences, roughly 20% of them present only once. Specimen: PBMCs or a T cell subset sorted from them (not recorded which). The receptors come from an adult woman who had mild COVID-19 (a few samples of this study predate the infection). Cell type and time point are not known.

Only a few counts were recorded for this clonotype. The rearrangement joins TRBV20-1 to TRBJ2-2; maybe TRBD1 (6 bases). Germline CDR1 DFQATT, CDR2 SNEGSKA (reference sequence). The CDR3 contains 13 residues. The CDR3 loop reads CSVWTANTGELFF. CDR3 nucleotide sequence: TGCAGCGTCTGGACAGCGAACACCGGGGAGCTGTTTTTT.

The chain has TRBV12-3 or TRBV12-4 and TRBJ2-1; the D gene is possibly TRBD1 (6 bases). With 6 bases removed from V and 3 bases from J, the gap between germline ends came to 15 bases. This CDR3 spans 15 amino acids. In DNA form, the CDR3 reads TGTGCCAGCAGCAAAACCAGGGGATTCTACAATGAGCAGTTCTTC. Amino acids: CASSKTRGFYNEQFF.

V gene TRBV6-5 combines with J gene TRBJ2-1; maybe TRBD1 (5 bases). The CDR3 runs to 17 residues. Trimming took off 6 bases at V and 0 bases at J, with 18 bases between the two ends. Germline V gene lookup returns CDR1 MNHEY and CDR2 SVGAGI. CDR3 coding DNA: TGTGCCAGCAGCCCGACTCTAAGTGGGGCCTCCTACAATGAGCAGTTCTTC. This codes for CASSPTLSGASYNEQFF.

This clonotype was detected only a few times. The rearrangement joins TRBV5-1 to TRBJ2-2; 8 bases map to TRBD1. This CDR3 is 15 amino acids long. The trim removed 5 bases at V and 5 bases at J, leaving 8 bases unmatched. Germline CDR1 SGHRS, CDR2 YFSETQ. This CDR3 reads CASSDQGALTGELFF. The CDR3 DNA follows: TGCGCCAGCAGTGACCAGGGGGCTTTAACCGGGGAGCTGTTTTTT. Full variable domain (remainder filled in from reference TRBV5-1 and TRBJ2-2): KAGVTQTPRYLIKTRGQQVTLSCSPISGHRSVSWYQQTPGQGLQFLFEYFSETQRNKGNFPGRFSGRQFSNSRSEMNVSTLELGDSALYLCASSDQGALTGELFFGEGSRLTVL.

The chain recombines TRBV7-9 with TRBJ2-5; no definite D call. Germline V gene lookup returns CDR1 SEHNR and CDR2 FQNEAQ (reference sequence). The CDR3 is made up of 15 amino acids. V was cut by 1 base and J by 5 bases, with 14 bases left in between. CDR3 in DNA: TGTGCCAGCAGCTTAGGTGACTCTTTAGGGGAGACCCAGTACTTC. Residues: CASSLGDSLGETQYF.

In its sample, this clonotype was seen many times. This sequence joins TRBV7-3 and TRBJ2-7; 7 nucleotides match TRBD2. The CDR3 runs to 15 residues. V shed 1 base and J 2 bases; nucleotides not matched to a gene: 5. Germline lookup yields CDR1 SGHTA and CDR2 FQGTGA. CDR3 bases: TGTGCCAGCAGCTTAAGGGCTAGCGGTGCCTACGAGCAGTACTTC. Protein sequence: CASSLRASGAYEQYF.

This clonotype has a handful of counts. The chain couples TRBV2 to TRBJ1-5; 8 bases are a match to TRBD1. Per germline, CDR1 SNHLY and CDR2 FYNNEI. The CDR3 totals 14 residues. The V gene end was trimmed by 4 bases and the J gene end by 7 bases; junction bases not matched to a gene: 6. CDR3 coding DNA: TGTGCCAGCAGTGGAGACAGGGGATCCCAGCCCCAGCATTTT. Its protein is CASSGDRGSQPQHF. Based on the CDR3 plus reference TRBV2 and TRBJ1-5, the full variable domain is EPEVTQTPSHQVTQMGQEVILRCVPISNHLYFYWYRQILGQKVEFLVSFYNNEISEKSEIFDDQFSVERPDGSNFTLKIRSTKLEDSAMYFCASSGDRGSQPQHFGDGTRLSIL.

The chain carries TRBV12-3 or TRBV12-4 and TRBJ1-2; TRBD1 aligns across 9 bases. This CDR3 comprises 18 residues. V lost 2 bases, J lost 2 bases, and 12 bases stayed unmatched. The CDR3 region has the DNA TGTGCCAGCAGTTTAATCCCCCGGGACAGGGAACGCAACTATGGCTACACCTTC. It specifies CASSLIPRDRERNYGYTF.

The V call is TRBV24-1, the J call TRBJ2-7, with 9 positions matching TRBD1. CDR1 KGHDR and CDR2 SFDVKD come from the germline V gene. CDR3 length equals 15 residues. V was clipped by 3 bases and J by 2 bases; unmatched bases: 4. This chain's CDR3 is CATSDPGTGTYEQYF. CDR3 DNA: TGTGCCACCAGTGATCCCGGGACAGGGACCTACGAGCAGTACTTC.

The chain links TRBV20-1 to TRBJ1-2, with D unclear. The CDR3 is 16 amino acids. Trimming stripped 0 bases from V and 3 bases from J, with 17 bases between. The germline V gene has CDR1 DFQATT and CDR2 SNEGSKA (reference sequence). CDR3 protein: CSARDRIREAHYGYTF. The CDR3 DNA reads as TGCAGTGCTAGAGATCGAATTCGAGAGGCCCACTATGGCTACACCTTC.

The chain carries TRBV6-2 or TRBV6-3 and TRBJ2-1, with D possibly matching TRBD2 (6 bases). Trimming cost V 5 bases and J 9 bases, with 17 bases left between them. The germline V gene has CDR1 MNHEY and CDR2 SVGEGT. This CDR3 is built from 14 residues. The CDR3 nucleotides are TGTGCCAGCAGTCACGGCCTTACGGAGGGTGAGCAGTTCTTC. Translation gives CASSHGLTEGEQFF.

The chain links TRBV6-1 to TRBJ1-4, with D maybe TRBD1 (5 bases). Germline values: CDR1 MNHNS, CDR2 SASEGT. With 0 bases removed from V and 14 bases from J, the gap between germline ends came to 10 bases. The CDR3 is 12 amino acids. The CDR3 region is CASSEAVGQLFF. As DNA, the CDR3 is TGTGCCAGCAGTGAAGCAGTGGGGCAGCTGTTTTTT.

The chain joins TRBV14 to TRBJ2-1; 7 bases are shared with TRBD2. The ends lost 6 bases at V and 7 bases at J; junction bases unmatched: 18. Germline loops: CDR1 SGHDN, CDR2 FVKESK. The CDR3 is 17 residues long. CDR3: CASRRSTGGGRENEQFF. The CDR3 DNA is TGTGCCAGCAGACGTTCCACCGGGGGAGGGCGGGAAAATGAGCAGTTCTTC.

The genes are TRBV30 and TRBJ1-5, with TRBD1 matching over 8 bases. Germline V gives CDR1 GTSNPN, CDR2 SVGIG (reference sequence). V trimming: 2 bases; J trimming: 4 bases; junction bases outside the gene matches: 7. The CDR3 totals 15 residues. The CDR3, as DNA: TGTGCCTGGAGTCCTGGGACAGGAGGTAATCAGCCCCAGCATTTT. It yields the protein CAWSPGTGGNQPQHF.

This clonotype was seen a few times. The V gene is TRBV12-3 or TRBV12-4, the J gene TRBJ1-4, with D perhaps TRBD1 (5 bases). CDR3 length: 12 amino acids. V was pared by 2 bases and J by 14 bases, with 12 bases between. In DNA, the CDR3 is TGTGCCAGCAGTTTATGGGAGAGGGGCCTGTTTTTT. Residues: CASSLWERGLFF.

This clonotype was seen a single time. This chain connects TRBV7-3 to TRBJ2-6; D is possibly TRBD1 (6 bases). Germline V lookup: CDR1 SGHTA, CDR2 FQGTGA. The CDR3 extends over 15 amino acids. Trimming removed 5 bases at V and 5 bases at J, with 13 bases between. As DNA, the CDR3 is TGTGCCAGCAGCAGAGAAGGGGACAGGGCCAACGTCCTGACTTTC. Amino acids: CASSREGDRANVLTF. The variable domain in full, with the rest retrieved from reference TRBV7-3 and TRBJ2-6, is GAGVSQTPSNKVTEKGKYVELRCDPISGHTALYWYRQSLGQGPEFLIYFQGTGAADDSGLPNDRFFAVRPEGSVSTLKIQRTERGDSAVYLCASSREGDRANVLTFGAGSRLTVL.

The rearrangement uses TRBV5-1 and TRBJ2-3; no reliable D call. Germline CDR1 reads SGHRS; CDR2 reads YFSETQ. The CDR3 spans 17 residues. Trimming removed 0 bases from V and 0 bases from J, with 14 bases in between. The CDR3 loop is CASSLVGREWSTDTQYF. The CDR3 DNA follows: TGCGCCAGCAGCTTGGTTGGTCGAGAATGGAGCACAGATACGCAGTATTTT.

J is TRBJ1-2 and V is TRBV5-1; the match to TRBD1 covers 12 bases. This CDR3 contains 14 residues. The V and J ends lost 3 bases and 8 bases, in that order; junction bases with no gene match: 5. Germline loops: CDR1 SGHRS, CDR2 YFSETQ. The CDR3 sequence: CASSYGTGGRGYTF. CDR3 DNA sequence: TGCGCCAGCAGCTACGGGACAGGGGGCCGGGGCTACACCTTC.

This chain joins TRBV20-1 and TRBJ1-5; 10 positions match TRBD1. The trim removed 3 bases at V and 6 bases at J, leaving 14 bases unmatched. This CDR3 has 17 amino acids. Germline values: CDR1 DFQATT, CDR2 SNEGSKA (reference sequence). The CDR3 DNA reads TGCAGTGCTAGTAACTTTCCGGGACAGGGGTTGACTCAGCCCCAGCATTTT. It translates to CSASNFPGQGLTQPQHF.

The chain is built from TRBV7-9 and TRBJ2-2; D is unclear. The CDR3 contains 12 residues. CDR1 is SEHNR and CDR2 is FQNEAQ in the germline V gene (reference sequence). Trimming removed 8 bases at V and 6 bases at J, with 10 bases between. The CDR3, as DNA: TGTGCCAGCCGCGACAACCCCGGGGAGCTGTTTTTT. Its protein product is CASRDNPGELFF.

The CDR3 loop reads CASGFPSTGSSYNEQFF. For the CDR3, the DNA is TGTGCTAGTGGTTTCCCCTCGACAGGTAGCTCCTACAATGAGCAGTTCTTC. This rearrangement joins TRBV12-5 to TRBJ2-1, with D possibly TRBD1 on 6 matching bases. The germline CDR1 and CDR2 sequences are LGHNT and FRNRAP. V lost 3 bases and J lost 0, with 15 bases in between. This CDR3 is built from 17 residues. Together with reference TRBV12-5 and TRBJ2-1, the CDR3 gives the full variable domain: DARVTQTPRHKVTEMGQEVTMRCQPILGHNTVFWYRQTMMQGLELLAYFRNRAPLDDSGMPKDRFSAEMPDATLATLKIQPSEPRDSAVYFCASGFPSTGSSYNEQFFGPGTRLTVL.

The chain carries TRBV7-9 and TRBJ1-2; D possibly corresponds to TRBD1 (5 bases). Trimming left V 3 bases short and J 7 bases short, with 12 bases between. Germline V gene data show CDR1 as SEHNR and CDR2 as FQNEAQ (reference sequence). The CDR3 totals 13 residues. The CDR3 nucleotides are TGTGCCAGCAGCTTGGGACCGGTGGGTGGCTACACCTTC. It encodes CASSLGPVGGYTF. Together with reference TRBV7-9 and TRBJ1-2, the CDR3 gives the full variable domain: DTGVSQNPRHKITKRGQNVTFRCDPISEHNRLYWYRQTLGQGPEFLTYFQNEAQLEKSRLLSDRFSAERPKGSFSTLEIQRTEQGDSAMYLCASSLGPVGGYTFGSGTRLTVV.

This clonotype was found many times. This chain uses TRBV18 with TRBJ2-3; D uncertain. Deletions cut 8 bases from V and 4 bases from J, with 10 bases between. The CDR3 runs to 12 residues. Germline V gene data show CDR1 as KGHSH and CDR2 as LQKENI. CDR3 nucleotide sequence: TGTGCCAGCAGCCCTGGCGCAGATACGCAGTATTTT. Protein: CASSPGADTQYF.

CDR3 sequence (DNA): TGTGCCAGCATGCAGGGGCTCGGAGCAACTAATGAAAAACTGTTTTTT. This gives the protein CASMQGLGATNEKLFF. The V gene is TRBV7-2, the J gene TRBJ1-4, with D possibly matching TRBD1 (6 bases). The V end was cut by 7 bases, the J end by 0 bases, with 15 bases between. Germline V gene data show CDR1 as SGHTA and CDR2 as FQGNSA. The CDR3 is 16 amino acids.

This clonotype came up once. The V call is TRBV7-9, the J call TRBJ2-2, with 8 bases that match TRBD2. Germline V gene lookup returns CDR1 SEHNR and CDR2 FQNEAQ (reference sequence). This CDR3 has 13 amino acids. With 6 bases clipped from V and 4 bases from J, the junction kept 1 base outside the gene matches. The CDR3 DNA reads as TGTGCCAGCAGACTAGCGGCCACCGGGGAGCTGTTTTTT. This sequence encodes CASRLAATGELFF.

V usage is TRBV12-3 or TRBV12-4 and J usage is TRBJ1-6, with TRBD1 matching over 9 bases. After removal of 1 base from V and 17 bases from J, the junction contained 9 bases not matched to a gene. This CDR3 spans 14 amino acids. CDR3 residues: CASSLDPWRDRVHF. CDR3 coding DNA: TGTGCCAGCAGTTTAGACCCATGGCGGGACAGGGTCCACTTT.

This clonotype was observed at least ten times. J is TRBJ2-2 and V is TRBV6-5; D is ambiguous. V was pared by 6 bases and J by 6 bases, with 14 bases between. This CDR3 contains 14 residues. The germline CDR1 and CDR2 sequences are MNHEY and SVGAGI. The CDR3 bases are TGTGCCAGCAGCGGAACCGGCCGGCCCGGGGAGCTGTTTTTT. Its protein is CASSGTGRPGELFF.